This TCR beta chain was profiled in a study of CD8 T cells in Susac syndrome. High-throughput TCR beta sequencing covered peripheral CD8+ and CD4+ T cells. With random hexamers, roughly 0.5 to 1 ug RNA was reverse transcribed. MiXCR, applied by TCRdb to the immunoSEQ multiplex PCR reads, yields one record per CDR3 protein. This table has 50,000 to 55,000 distinct CDR3 sequences, around 93% appearing once. The CDR3 has 13 amino acids. V lost 3 bases, J lost 4 bases, and 10 bases lay in between. Germline assignment: CDR1 SGDLS and CDR2 YYNGEE. The V call is TRBV9, the J call TRBJ2-5; D is perhaps TRBD1 or TRBD2 (5 bases each). This sequence was found in a human donor with Susac syndrome. Material: CD8+ T cells from PBMCs. CDR3 sequence reads: CASSGPGLETQYF. Here the CDR3 DNA reads TGTGCCAGCAGCGGTCCGGGGCTAGAGACCCAGTACTTC.